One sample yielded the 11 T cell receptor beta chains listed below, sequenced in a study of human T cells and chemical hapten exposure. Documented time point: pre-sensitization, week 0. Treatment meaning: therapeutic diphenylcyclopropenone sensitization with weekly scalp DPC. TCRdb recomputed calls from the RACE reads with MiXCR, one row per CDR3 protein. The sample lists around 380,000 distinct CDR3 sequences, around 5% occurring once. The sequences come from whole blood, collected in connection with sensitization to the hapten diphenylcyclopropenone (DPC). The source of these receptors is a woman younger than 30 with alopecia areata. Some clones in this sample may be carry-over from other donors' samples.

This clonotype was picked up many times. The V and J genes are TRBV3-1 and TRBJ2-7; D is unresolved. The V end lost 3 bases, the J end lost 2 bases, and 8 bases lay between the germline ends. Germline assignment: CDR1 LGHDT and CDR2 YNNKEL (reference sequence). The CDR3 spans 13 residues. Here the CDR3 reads CASSQGNAYEQYF. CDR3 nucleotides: TGTGCCAGCAGCCAGGGGAACGCCTACGAGCAGTACTTC.

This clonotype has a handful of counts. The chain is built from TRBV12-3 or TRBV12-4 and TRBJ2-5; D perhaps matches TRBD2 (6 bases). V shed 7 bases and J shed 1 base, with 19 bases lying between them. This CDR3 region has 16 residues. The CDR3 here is CASNSLGPGSQETQYF. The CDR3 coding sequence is TGTGCCAGCAATTCCCTCGGCCCCGGGAGCCAAGAGACCCAGTACTTC.

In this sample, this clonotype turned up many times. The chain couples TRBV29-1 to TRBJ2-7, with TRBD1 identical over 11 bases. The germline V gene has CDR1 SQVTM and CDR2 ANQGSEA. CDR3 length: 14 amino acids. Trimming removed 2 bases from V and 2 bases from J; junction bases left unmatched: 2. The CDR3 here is CSVEKGQGAYEQYF. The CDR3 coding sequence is TGCAGCGTTGAAAAGGGACAGGGGGCCTACGAGCAGTACTTC.

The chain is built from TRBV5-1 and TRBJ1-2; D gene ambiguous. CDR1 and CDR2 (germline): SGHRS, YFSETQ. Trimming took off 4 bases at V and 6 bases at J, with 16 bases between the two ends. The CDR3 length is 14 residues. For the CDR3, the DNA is TGCGCCAGCAGCCCGGCCTTCGAGGAGAATGGCTACACCTTC. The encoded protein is CASSPAFEENGYTF.

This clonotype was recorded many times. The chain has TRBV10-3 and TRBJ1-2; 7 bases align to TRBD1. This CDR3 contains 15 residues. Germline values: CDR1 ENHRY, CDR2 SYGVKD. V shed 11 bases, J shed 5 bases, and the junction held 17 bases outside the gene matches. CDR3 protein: CAVRGGEEDLYGYTF. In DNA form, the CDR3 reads TGTGCCGTTAGAGGGGGCGAGGAGGACCTTTATGGCTACACCTTC.

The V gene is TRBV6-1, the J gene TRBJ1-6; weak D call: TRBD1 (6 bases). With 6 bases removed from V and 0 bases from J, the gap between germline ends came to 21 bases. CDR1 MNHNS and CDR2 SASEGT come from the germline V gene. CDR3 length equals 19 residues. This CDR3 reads CASRRRITGPSSYNSPLHF. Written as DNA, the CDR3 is TGTGCCAGCAGACGACGAATCACAGGGCCCAGCTCCTATAATTCACCCCTCCACTTT.

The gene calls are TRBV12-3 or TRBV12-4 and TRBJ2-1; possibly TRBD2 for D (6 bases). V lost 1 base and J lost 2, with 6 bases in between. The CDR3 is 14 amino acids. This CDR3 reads CASSLGLAYNEQFF. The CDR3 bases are TGTGCCAGCAGTTTAGGACTAGCCTACAATGAGCAGTTCTTC.

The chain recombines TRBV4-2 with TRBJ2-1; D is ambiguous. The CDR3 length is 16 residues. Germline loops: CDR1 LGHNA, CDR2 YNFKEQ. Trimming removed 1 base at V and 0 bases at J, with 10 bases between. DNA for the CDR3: TGTGCCAGCAGCCAAGGATATTCAAGCTCCTACAATGAGCAGTTCTTC. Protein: CASSQGYSSSYNEQFF.

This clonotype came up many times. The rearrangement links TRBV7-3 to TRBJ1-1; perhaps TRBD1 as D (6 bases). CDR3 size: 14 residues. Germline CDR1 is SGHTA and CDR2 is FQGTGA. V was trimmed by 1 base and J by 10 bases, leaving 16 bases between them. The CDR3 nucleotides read TGTGCCAGCAGCTTAAACGCAGGGGATACAGGAGCTTTCTTT. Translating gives CASSLNAGDTGAFF.

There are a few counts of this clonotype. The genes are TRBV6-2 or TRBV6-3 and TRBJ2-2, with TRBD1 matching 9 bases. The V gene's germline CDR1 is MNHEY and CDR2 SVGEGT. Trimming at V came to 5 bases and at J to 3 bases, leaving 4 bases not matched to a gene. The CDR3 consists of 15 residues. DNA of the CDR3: TGTGCCAGCAGTCCACAGGGGGCCTACACCGGGGAGCTGTTTTTT. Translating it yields CASSPQGAYTGELFF.

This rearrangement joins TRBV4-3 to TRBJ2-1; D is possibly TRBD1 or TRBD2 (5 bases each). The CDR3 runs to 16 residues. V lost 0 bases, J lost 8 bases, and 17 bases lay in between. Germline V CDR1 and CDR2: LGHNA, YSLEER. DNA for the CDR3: TGCGCCAGCAGCCAAGATGGGACGGGGAGAGGCTATGAGCAGTTCTTC. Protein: CASSQDGTGRGYEQFF.